The 18 T cell receptor beta chains below were found in one sample sequenced in a study of molecular identifiers for immune sequencing clone quantification. MiXCR, run by TCRdb on the PCR reads, gives a single entry per CDR3 protein. The sample contains over 600,000 distinct CDR3 sequences, just under 20% of which appear only once. The sequenced sample was naive CD8+ T cells from blood, with Jurkat cell RNA spiked in. The subset: FACS-sorted CD8+CD4-CCR7+CD45RA+ naive T cells. Source of these receptors: a human donor in good health. Some libraries in this study had Jurkat cell RNA spiked in.

Many counts were recorded for this clonotype. The chain combines TRBV5-1 with TRBJ2-3; 7 bases map to TRBD2. V trimming: 7 bases; J trimming: 6 bases; junction bases outside the gene matches: 14. The CDR3 is made up of 15 amino acids. The germline gives CDR1 SGHRS, CDR2 YFSETQ. The CDR3 DNA follows: TGCGCCAGCCGTCTATTAAGCGGGATGGGCGATACGCAGTATTTT. Its protein product is CASRLLSGMGDTQYF.

The rearrangement uses TRBV5-6 and TRBJ2-7, with D possibly being TRBD2 (5 bases). The ends were cut back, 4 bases at V and 5 bases at J, with 16 bases in the middle. This CDR3 has 14 amino acids. From germline, CDR1 is SGHDT and CDR2 YYEEEE. The CDR3 sequence: CASSRDDYFHEQYF. DNA of the CDR3: TGTGCCAGCAGCCGAGATGACTACTTCCACGAGCAGTACTTC.

The J gene is TRBJ2-5, the V gene TRBV5-4, with 9 bases lining up with TRBD1. With 4 bases clipped from V and 0 bases from J, the junction kept 7 bases outside the gene matches. The V gene's germline CDR1 is SGHNT and CDR2 YYREEE (reference sequence). This CDR3 spans 16 amino acids. CDR3 loop: CASSIWTGANQETQYF. The DNA for the CDR3 is TGTGCCAGCAGCATATGGACAGGGGCGAACCAAGAGACCCAGTACTTC.

The chain combines TRBV7-2 with TRBJ2-7, with 12 bases fitting TRBD2. This CDR3 contains 18 residues. The junction had 11 bases not matched to a gene; V was cut back by 5 bases and J by 0 bases. Per the germline V gene, CDR1 is SGHTA and CDR2 is FQGNSA. CDR3 coding DNA: TGTGCCAGCAGCCCCCTGACTAGCGGGGGCCTAACCTCCTACGAGCAGTACTTC. It codes for CASSPLTSGGLTSYEQYF.

This clonotype was counted ten times or more. CDR3 region: CAWEDTYGYTF. CDR3 DNA: TGTGCCTGGGAAGACACCTATGGCTACACCTTC. The rearrangement links TRBV30 to TRBJ1-2; no clear D. The CDR3 contains 11 residues. Trimming pared 5 bases from V and 4 bases from J, leaving 8 bases between. The germline CDR1 and CDR2 sequences are GTSNPN and SVGIG (reference sequence).

This clonotype has a handful of counts. The genes are TRBV13 and TRBJ1-1, with D maybe TRBD1 (5 bases). Germline CDR1 is PRHDT and CDR2 is FYEKMQ (reference sequence). The CDR3 consists of 14 residues. Deletions cut 0 bases from V and 2 bases from J, with 7 bases between. CDR3 region: CASSLGGVNTEAFF. CDR3 nucleotides: TGTGCCAGCAGCTTAGGGGGGGTAAACACTGAAGCTTTCTTT.

This clonotype was observed at least ten times. The rearrangement links TRBV28 to TRBJ2-2, with 8 bases that match TRBD1. Germline CDR1 MDHEN, CDR2 SYDVKM. CDR3 length equals 17 residues. V gave up 4 bases and J gave up 6 bases; unmatched junction bases: 13. The CDR3 is CASSYTSRQGFPGELFF. The CDR3 DNA is TGTGCCAGCAGTTACACCTCTAGACAGGGGTTCCCCGGGGAGCTGTTTTTT. Full variable domain (missing parts from reference TRBV28 and TRBJ2-2): DVKVTQSSRYLVKRTGEKVFLECVQDMDHENMFWYRQDPGLGLRLIYFSYDVKMKEKGDIPEGYSVSREKKERFSLILESASTNQTSMYLCASSYTSRQGFPGELFFGEGSRLTVL.

This clonotype was recorded at least ten times. The CDR3 DNA follows: TGTGCCAGCGGGACGACCGGGGAGCTGTTTTTT. As protein: CASGTTGELFF. The gene calls are TRBV6-5 and TRBJ2-2; D assignment may be TRBD1 or TRBD2 (5 bases each). V dropped 8 bases and J dropped 5 bases, with 6 bases sitting between them. The CDR3 covers 11 residues. The germline CDR1 and CDR2 sequences are MNHEY and SVGAGI.

CDR3 sequence: CASNRDRGDEQYF. As DNA, the CDR3 is TGTGCCAGCAACCGGGACAGGGGCGACGAGCAGTACTTC. This chain links TRBV7-2 with TRBJ2-7; 10 bases are a match to TRBD1. This CDR3 is 13 amino acids long. Germline CDR1 SGHTA, CDR2 FQGNSA. Trimming cost V 7 bases and J 5 bases; bases outside gene matches: 5.

This clonotype was detected ten times or more. This rearrangement joins TRBV29-1 to TRBJ2-5; 10 nucleotides line up with TRBD2. Germline V CDR1 and CDR2: SQVTM, ANQGSEA. The CDR3 is 15 amino acids. The V and J ends lost 2 bases and 3 bases, in that order; junction bases with no gene match: 6. CDR3 amino acids: CSVEPSGRYEETQYF. CDR3 coding DNA: TGCAGCGTTGAACCTAGCGGGAGATATGAAGAGACCCAGTACTTC.

This clonotype has at least ten counts. This chain links TRBV4-3 with TRBJ1-2, with D hard to call. The CDR3 runs to 15 residues. Germline CDR1 is LGHNA and CDR2 is YSLEER. V lost 0 bases and J lost 0, with 8 bases in between. CDR3 sequence reads: CASSQDKGPNYGYTF. The DNA of the CDR3 is TGCGCCAGCAGCCAAGACAAGGGCCCTAACTATGGCTACACCTTC.

On this clonotype itself: Being one base from a much bigger clone, this may be a read error. J is TRBJ1-1 and V is TRBV29-1; D not certain. V lost 6 bases and J lost 3, with 11 bases in between. Germline V gives CDR1 SQVTM, CDR2 ANQGSEA. The CDR3 has 12 residues. This CDR3 is CSVQTLDTEAFF. The CDR3 DNA sequence: TGCAGCGTGCAGACCCTAGACACTGAAGCTTTCTTT.

This clonotype showed up just a few times. The chain is built from TRBV7-9 and TRBJ1-4, with D possibly being TRBD1 (5 bases). The CDR3 loop spans 14 amino acids. V dropped 5 bases and J dropped 5 bases, with 12 bases sitting between them. Germline lookup yields CDR1 SEHNR and CDR2 FQNEAQ (reference sequence). CDR3 coding DNA: TGTGCCAGCAGCCCGGGGGGGGAGAATGAAAAACTGTTTTTT. Translation gives CASSPGGENEKLFF.

This clonotype was seen at least ten times. The chain employs TRBV6-5 and TRBJ2-5; TRBD1 is a possible D gene (6 bases). Germline CDR1 is MNHEY and CDR2 is SVGAGI. The CDR3 loop spans 13 amino acids. The ends were cut back, 6 bases at V and 0 bases at J, with 8 bases in the middle. CDR3 nucleotide sequence: TGTGCCAGCAGCCGGACAGACCAAGAGACCCAGTACTTC. Protein: CASSRTDQETQYF.

Comments on this clonotype: A read error is likely, as this CDR3 ends without the conserved phenylalanine or tryptophan. The limits of the CDR3 on the DNA are not certain, so only TCRdb's listed CDR3 is given. J is TRBJ1-1 and V is TRBV6-2 or TRBV6-3; the table's D call, TRBD1, has no DNA check behind it. Germline V gene sequence: CDR1 MNHEY, CDR2 SVGEGT. A total of 21 residues make up the CDR3, ends included. The CDR3 loop reads CASSYPTGRDVSAPQVFEPFL.

For this clonotype: A single base separates this from a much larger clone, so it may be a read error. V is TRBV5-3 and J is TRBJ1-5; perhaps TRBD1 as D (5 bases). TRBV5-3 is assigned to the ORF class and has an uncertain function. The CDR3 has 13 residues. The CDR3 DNA is TGTGCCAGCAGCTGGGGGATTGGTCAGCCCCAGCATTTT. It is translated as CASSWGIGQPQHF.

This clonotype was detected ten times or more. This sequence joins TRBV24-1 and TRBJ2-2; TRBD2 matches at 8 bases. V was pared by 7 bases and J by 6 bases, with 3 bases of the junction left unmatched. This CDR3 is 13 amino acids long. Germline CDR1 and CDR2: KGHDR and SFDVKD. CDR3 sequence: CATSPGGAGELFF. DNA of the CDR3: TGTGCCACCAGCCCCGGGGGGGCCGGGGAGCTGTTTTTT.

This clonotype was found a few times. The CDR3 spells CASSRPLEYEQYF. In DNA, the CDR3 is TGTGCCAGCAGTCGTCCCTTGGAATACGAGCAGTACTTC. V gene TRBV6-2 or TRBV6-3 combines with J gene TRBJ2-7; D uncertain. This CDR3 comprises 13 residues. V dropped 5 bases and J dropped 4 bases, with 12 bases sitting between them. The germline gives CDR1 MNHEY, CDR2 SVGEGT.